The next 10 T cell receptor beta chains were all read from a single sample in a study of blood T cell repertoires in COVID-19. The protocol was immunoSEQ multiplex PCR, while the TCRdb copy is restricted to in-frame clones and leaves out a portion. The sample has 74,000 or so clones, roughly 89% seen once. Sequenced sample: peripheral blood. All receptors come from a middle-aged man with active COVID-19.

This chain links TRBV6-1 with TRBJ1-1; 9 bases agree with TRBD1. Germline lookup yields CDR1 MNHNS and CDR2 SASEGT. V lost 5 bases, J lost 4 bases, and 5 bases stayed unmatched. The CDR3 consists of 14 residues. This CDR3 reads CASSYGGQGTEAFF. DNA for the CDR3: TGTGCCAGCAGTTATGGGGGACAGGGCACTGAAGCTTTCTTT.

The V call is TRBV12-5, the J call TRBJ2-5, with TRBD2 matching over 12 bases. CDR1 is LGHNT and CDR2 is FRNRAP in the germline V gene. This CDR3 has 21 residues. V dropped 2 bases and J dropped 1; count of bases not matched to a gene: 17. The CDR3 sequence is CASGLRTGKTSGGEPQETQYF. The CDR3 DNA sequence: TGTGCTAGTGGTTTGAGGACCGGTAAGACTAGCGGGGGCGAACCCCAAGAGACCCAGTACTTC.

The chain recombines TRBV15 with TRBJ2-3; D might be TRBD2 (5 bases). Germline-derived CDR1 and CDR2 are LNHNV and YYDKDF (reference sequence). The length of the CDR3 is 15 residues. With 5 bases removed from V and 0 bases from J, the gap between germline ends came to 12 bases. This chain's CDR3 is CATSLSPGSTDTQYF. The CDR3 nucleotides read TGTGCCACCAGCCTTAGCCCGGGGAGCACAGATACGCAGTATTTT.

The chain has TRBV7-9 and TRBJ2-5; 9 bases are shared with TRBD2. Germline V gene data show CDR1 as SEHNR and CDR2 as FQNEAQ (reference sequence). With V trimmed by 5 bases and J by 3 bases, 7 bases remained unmatched. CDR3 length equals 15 residues. Written as DNA, the CDR3 is TGTGCCAGCAGCCAGATAGCGGGGGCAAAAGAGACCCAGTACTTC. Its protein is CASSQIAGAKETQYF.

In DNA, the CDR3 is TGTGCCAGCAGACTAAGACAGCTTGGGGCCAACGTCCTGACTTTC. Translating it yields CASRLRQLGANVLTF. The chain employs TRBV11-2 and TRBJ2-6; D is perhaps TRBD1 (5 bases). With 6 bases removed from V and 3 bases from J, the gap between germline ends came to 12 bases. Looked up from germline, CDR1 is SGHAT and CDR2 is FQNNGV. This CDR3 comprises 15 residues.

The chain uses TRBV5-1 and TRBJ1-1; 10 bases are a match to TRBD1. The V segment lost 5 bases and the J segment 3 bases; nucleotides outside the gene matches: 4. The CDR3 runs to 14 residues. The germline V gene has CDR1 SGHRS and CDR2 YFSETQ. The CDR3 spells CASRNGQGDTEAFF. In DNA, the CDR3 is TGCGCCAGCAGAAATGGACAGGGGGACACTGAAGCTTTCTTT.

V gene TRBV5-5 combines with J gene TRBJ2-7, with 8 bases matching TRBD1. The CDR3 spans 16 residues. The germline V gene encodes CDR1 SGHKS and CDR2 YYEKEE (reference sequence). With 4 bases clipped from V and 4 bases from J, the junction kept 13 bases outside the gene matches. The CDR3: CASSPFAPDRAYEQYF. DNA of the CDR3: TGTGCCAGCAGCCCCTTCGCCCCGGACAGGGCTTACGAGCAGTACTTC.

The chain links TRBV6-6 to TRBJ2-7, with 8 bases aligning to TRBD1. The junction had 10 bases not matched to a gene; V was cut back by 7 bases and J by 2 bases. Germline CDR1 reads MNHNY; CDR2 reads SVGAGI (reference sequence). The CDR3 has 15 amino acids. The CDR3 bases are TGTGCCAGCACCTATGGACAGGGAAAGCCCTACGAGCAGTACTTC. It translates to CASTYGQGKPYEQYF.

This sequence joins TRBV6-5 and TRBJ2-5; no firm D call. V lost 2 bases and J 1 base, leaving 5 bases between the germline ends. CDR3 size: 13 residues. From germline, CDR1 is MNHEY and CDR2 SVGAGI. CDR3 sequence reads: CASSYTPQETQYF. CDR3 bases: TGTGCCAGCAGTTACACACCCCAAGAGACCCAGTACTTC.

The chain carries TRBV15 and TRBJ2-7, with 7 bases aligning to TRBD1. This CDR3 is 16 amino acids long. Germline loops: CDR1 LNHNV, CDR2 YYDKDF (reference sequence). V dropped 0 bases and J dropped 2; count of bases not matched to a gene: 7. The CDR3 DNA sequence: TGTGCCACCAGCAGAGATAGAAGGGGGCCAACCTACGAGCAGTACTTC. Protein sequence: CATSRDRRGPTYEQYF.